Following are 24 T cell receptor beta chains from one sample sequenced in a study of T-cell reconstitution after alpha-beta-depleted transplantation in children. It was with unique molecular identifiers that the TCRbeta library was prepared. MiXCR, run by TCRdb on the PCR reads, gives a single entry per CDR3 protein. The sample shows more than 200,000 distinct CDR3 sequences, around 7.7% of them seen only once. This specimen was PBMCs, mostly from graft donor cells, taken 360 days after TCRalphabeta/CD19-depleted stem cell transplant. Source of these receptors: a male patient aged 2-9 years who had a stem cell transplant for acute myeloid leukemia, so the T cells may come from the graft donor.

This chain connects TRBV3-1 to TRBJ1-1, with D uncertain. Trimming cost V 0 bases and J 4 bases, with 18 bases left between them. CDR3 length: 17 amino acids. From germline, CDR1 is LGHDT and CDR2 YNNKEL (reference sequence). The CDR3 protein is CASSQDLLRVGPTEAFF. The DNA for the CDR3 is TGTGCCAGCAGCCAAGACCTCTTAAGGGTAGGGCCCACTGAAGCTTTCTTT.

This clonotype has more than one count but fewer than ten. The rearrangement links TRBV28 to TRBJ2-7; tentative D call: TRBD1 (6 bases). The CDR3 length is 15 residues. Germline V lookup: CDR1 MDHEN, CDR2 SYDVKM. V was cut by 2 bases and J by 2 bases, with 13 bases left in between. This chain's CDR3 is CASSLSGGQTYEQYV. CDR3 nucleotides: TGTGCCAGCAGTTTAAGTGGGGGCCAGACCTACGAGCAGTACGTC.

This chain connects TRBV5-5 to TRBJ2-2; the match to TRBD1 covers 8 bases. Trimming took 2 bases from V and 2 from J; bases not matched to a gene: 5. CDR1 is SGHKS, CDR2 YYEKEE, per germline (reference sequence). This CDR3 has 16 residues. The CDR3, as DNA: TGTGCCAGCAGCTTAGTTGGACAGGGTAACACCGGGGAGCTGTTTTTT. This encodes CASSLVGQGNTGELFF.

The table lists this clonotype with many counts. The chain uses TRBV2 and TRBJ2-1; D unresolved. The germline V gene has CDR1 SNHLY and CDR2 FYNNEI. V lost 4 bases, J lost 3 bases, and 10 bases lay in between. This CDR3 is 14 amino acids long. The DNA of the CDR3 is TGTGCCAGCAGTGGTAGTGGATTCTACAATGAGCAGTTCTTC. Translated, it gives CASSGSGFYNEQFF.

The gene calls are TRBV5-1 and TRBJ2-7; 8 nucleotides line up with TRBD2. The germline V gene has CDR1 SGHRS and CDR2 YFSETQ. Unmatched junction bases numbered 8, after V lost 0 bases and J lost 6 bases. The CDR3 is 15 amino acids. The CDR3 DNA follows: TGCGCCAGCAGCTTGGACGGGGGGGGGTCATCCGAGCAGTACGTC. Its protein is CASSLDGGGSSEQYV.

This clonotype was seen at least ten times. CDR3: CASSYRVNTEAFF. The CDR3 DNA reads as TGTGCCAGCAGTTACAGGGTGAACACTGAAGCTTTCTTT. The gene calls are TRBV6-5 and TRBJ1-1; D uncertain. The germline CDR1 and CDR2 sequences are MNHEY and SVGAGI. The V end lost 2 bases, the J end lost 0 bases, and 4 bases lay between the germline ends. This CDR3 has 13 residues.

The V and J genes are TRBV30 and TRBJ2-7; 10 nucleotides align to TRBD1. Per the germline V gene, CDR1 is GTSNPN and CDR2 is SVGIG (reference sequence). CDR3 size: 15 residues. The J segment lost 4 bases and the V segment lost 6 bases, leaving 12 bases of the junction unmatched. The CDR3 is CACSSGTGAYYEQYV. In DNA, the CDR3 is TGTGCCTGCTCCTCCGGGACAGGGGCATATTACGAGCAGTACGTC.

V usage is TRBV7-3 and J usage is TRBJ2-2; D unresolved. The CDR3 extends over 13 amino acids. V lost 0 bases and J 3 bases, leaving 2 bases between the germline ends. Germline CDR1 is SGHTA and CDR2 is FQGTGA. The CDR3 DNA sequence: TGTGCCAGCAGCTTAACGGACACCGGGGAGCTGTTTTTT. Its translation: CASSLTDTGELFF.

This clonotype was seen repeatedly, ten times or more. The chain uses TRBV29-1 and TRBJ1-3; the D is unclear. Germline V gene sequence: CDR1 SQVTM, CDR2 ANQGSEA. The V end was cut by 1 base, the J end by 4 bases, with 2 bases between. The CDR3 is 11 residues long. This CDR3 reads CSVEAGNTIYF. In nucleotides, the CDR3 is TGCAGCGTTGAAGCCGGAAACACCATATATTTT.

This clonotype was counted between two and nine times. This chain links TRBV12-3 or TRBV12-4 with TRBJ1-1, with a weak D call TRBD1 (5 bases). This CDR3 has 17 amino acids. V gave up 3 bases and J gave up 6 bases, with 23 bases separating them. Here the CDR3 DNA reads TGTGCCAGCAGTTTTTACGGGGACTCTTCAATCCCCTCTGAAGCTTTCTTT. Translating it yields CASSFYGDSSIPSEAFF.

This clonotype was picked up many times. The CDR3 DNA is TGTGCCAGCAGAGTGACAGGGAGTGAGCAGTACTTC. Its translation is CASRVTGSEQYF. The chain joins TRBV7-9 to TRBJ2-7, with TRBD1 identical over 7 bases. Looked up from germline, CDR1 is SEHNR and CDR2 is FQNEAQ (reference sequence). V dropped 6 bases and J dropped 7; count of bases not matched to a gene: 6. This CDR3 region has 12 residues.

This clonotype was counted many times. The CDR3: CASSLVWGTEAFF. Here the CDR3 DNA reads TGCGCCAGCAGCTTGGTGTGGGGAACTGAAGCTTTCTTT. V usage is TRBV5-1 and J usage is TRBJ1-1; D is unclear. Germline values: CDR1 SGHRS, CDR2 YFSETQ. The V end was cut by 0 bases, the J end by 5 bases, with 8 bases between. CDR3 length: 13 amino acids.

The chain's CDR3 is CASSIADAYEQYF. DNA for the CDR3: TGCGCCAGCAGCATAGCGGACGCCTACGAGCAGTACTTC. The rearrangement joins TRBV5-1 to TRBJ2-7; TRBD2 might be the D (6 bases). The V and J ends lost 4 bases and 2 bases respectively, with 10 bases between them. Germline V gene lookup returns CDR1 SGHRS and CDR2 YFSETQ. This CDR3 has 13 residues.

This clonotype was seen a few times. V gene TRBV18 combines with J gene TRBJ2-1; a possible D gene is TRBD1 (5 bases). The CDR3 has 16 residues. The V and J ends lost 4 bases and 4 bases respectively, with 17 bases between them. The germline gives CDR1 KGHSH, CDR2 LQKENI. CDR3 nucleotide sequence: TGTGCCAGCTCACACACCAGGGCAGTTTTTTACAATGAGCAGTTCTTC. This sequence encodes CASSHTRAVFYNEQFF. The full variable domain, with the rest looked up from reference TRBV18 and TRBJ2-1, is NAGVMQNPRHLVRRRGQEARLRCSPMKGHSHVYWYRQLPEEGLKFMVYLQKENIIDESGMPKERFSAEFPKEGPSILRIQQVVRGDSAAYFCASSHTRAVFYNEQFFGPGTRLTVL.

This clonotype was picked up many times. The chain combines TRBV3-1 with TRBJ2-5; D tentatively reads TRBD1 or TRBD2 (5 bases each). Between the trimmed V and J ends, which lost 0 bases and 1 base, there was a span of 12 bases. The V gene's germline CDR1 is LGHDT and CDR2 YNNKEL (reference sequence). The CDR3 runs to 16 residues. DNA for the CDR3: TGTGCCAGCAGCCAAGAAAGGATTGGGGGCCAAGAGACCCAGTACTTC. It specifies CASSQERIGGQETQYF.

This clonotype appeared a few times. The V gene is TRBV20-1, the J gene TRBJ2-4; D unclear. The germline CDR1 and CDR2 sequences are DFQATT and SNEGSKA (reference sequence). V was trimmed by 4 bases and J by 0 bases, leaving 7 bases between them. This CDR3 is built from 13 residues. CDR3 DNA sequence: TGCAGTGCTACCGACACAGCCAAAAACATTCAGTACTTC. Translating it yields CSATDTAKNIQYF.

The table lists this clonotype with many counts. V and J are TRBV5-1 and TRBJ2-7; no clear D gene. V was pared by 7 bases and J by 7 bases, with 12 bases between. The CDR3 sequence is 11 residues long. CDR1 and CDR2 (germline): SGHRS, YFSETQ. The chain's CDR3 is CASVGMPEQYV. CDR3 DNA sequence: TGCGCCAGCGTGGGGATGCCAGAGCAGTACGTC.

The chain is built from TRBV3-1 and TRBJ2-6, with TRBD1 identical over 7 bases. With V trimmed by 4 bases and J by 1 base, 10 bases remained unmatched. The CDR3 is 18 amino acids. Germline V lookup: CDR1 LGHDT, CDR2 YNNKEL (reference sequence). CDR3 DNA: TGTGCCAGCAGCCCCCAGCCGGGACAGCGTTCTGGGGCCAACGTCCTGACTTTC. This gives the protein CASSPQPGQRSGANVLTF.

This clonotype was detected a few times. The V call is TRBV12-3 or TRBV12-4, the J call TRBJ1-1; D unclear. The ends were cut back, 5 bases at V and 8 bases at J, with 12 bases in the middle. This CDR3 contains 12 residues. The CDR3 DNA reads TGTGCCAGCAGTATCGAGGTAAAAGAAGCTTTCTTT. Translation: CASSIEVKEAFF.

As DNA, the CDR3 is TGTGCCAGCCATAGACAGGCCGCCGGCTCTGGAAACACCATATATTTT. The encoded protein is CASHRQAAGSGNTIYF. The chain has TRBV28 and TRBJ1-3; D is possibly TRBD1 (6 bases). The germline gives CDR1 MDHEN, CDR2 SYDVKM. V was shortened by 8 bases and J by 0 bases, with 17 bases between the two germline ends. This CDR3 has 16 residues. The full variable domain, in which reference TRBV28 and TRBJ1-3 provide the parts outside the CDR3, is DVKVTQSSRYLVKRTGEKVFLECVQDMDHENMFWYRQDPGLGLRLIYFSYDVKMKEKGDIPEGYSVSREKKERFSLILESASTNQTSMYLCASHRQAAGSGNTIYFGEGSWLTVV.

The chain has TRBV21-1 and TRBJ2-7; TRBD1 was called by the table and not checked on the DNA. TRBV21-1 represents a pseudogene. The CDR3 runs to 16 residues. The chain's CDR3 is CASRKLGQEGSYEQYF. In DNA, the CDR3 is TGTGCCAGCAGAAAACTCGGACAGGAGGGCTCCTACGAGCAGTACTTC.

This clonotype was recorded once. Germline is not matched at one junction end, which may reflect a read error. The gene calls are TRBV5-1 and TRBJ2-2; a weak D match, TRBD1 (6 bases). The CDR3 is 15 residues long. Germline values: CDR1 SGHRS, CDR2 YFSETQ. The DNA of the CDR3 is TGCCCCAGCAGCTTGCAGGGGCTCAACACCGGGGAGCTGTTTTTT. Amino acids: CPSSLQGLNTGELFF.

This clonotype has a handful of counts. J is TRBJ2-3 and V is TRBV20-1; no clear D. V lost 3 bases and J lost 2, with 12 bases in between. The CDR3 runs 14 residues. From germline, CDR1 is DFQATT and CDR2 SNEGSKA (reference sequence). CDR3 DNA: TGCAGTGCTAGCCGGCAGCTACTCACAGATACGCAGTATTTT. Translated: CSASRQLLTDTQYF.

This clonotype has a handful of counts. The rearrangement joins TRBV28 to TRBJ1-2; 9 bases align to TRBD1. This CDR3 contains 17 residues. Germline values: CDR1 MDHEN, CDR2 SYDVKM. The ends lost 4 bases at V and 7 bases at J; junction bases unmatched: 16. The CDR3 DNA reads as TGTGCCAGCAGTTCGTGGGGGACAGGGCCATCCCAGGGTGGCTACACCTTC. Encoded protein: CASSSWGTGPSQGGYTF.